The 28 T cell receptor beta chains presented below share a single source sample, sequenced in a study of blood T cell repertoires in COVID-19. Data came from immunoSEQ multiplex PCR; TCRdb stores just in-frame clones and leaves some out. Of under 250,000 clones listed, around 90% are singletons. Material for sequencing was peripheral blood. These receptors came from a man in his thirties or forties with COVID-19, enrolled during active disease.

This CDR3 reads CASSQDLGTPDGYTF. In nucleotides, the CDR3 is TGTGCCAGCAGCCAAGATTTAGGGACACCGGATGGCTACACCTTC. The rearrangement joins TRBV3-1 (or the pseudogene TRBV3-2) to TRBJ1-2, with D possibly matching TRBD1 (6 bases). Germline V gene sequence: CDR1 LGHDT, CDR2 YNNKEL (reference sequence). V was pared by 0 bases and J by 6 bases, with 14 bases between. The CDR3 spans 15 residues.

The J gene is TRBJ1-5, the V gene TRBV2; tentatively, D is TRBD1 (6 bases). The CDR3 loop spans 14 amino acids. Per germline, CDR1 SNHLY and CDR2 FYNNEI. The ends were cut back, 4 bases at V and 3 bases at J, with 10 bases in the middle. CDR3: CASSGGTNNQPQHF. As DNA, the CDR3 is TGTGCCAGCAGTGGGGGGACAAACAATCAGCCCCAGCATTTT.

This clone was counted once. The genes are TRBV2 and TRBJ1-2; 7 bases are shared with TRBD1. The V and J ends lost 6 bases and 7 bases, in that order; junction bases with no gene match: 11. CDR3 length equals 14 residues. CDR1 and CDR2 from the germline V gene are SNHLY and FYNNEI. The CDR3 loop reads CASRNKDRPSGYTF. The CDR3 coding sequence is TGTGCCAGCAGAAACAAGGACAGGCCGTCTGGCTACACCTTC.

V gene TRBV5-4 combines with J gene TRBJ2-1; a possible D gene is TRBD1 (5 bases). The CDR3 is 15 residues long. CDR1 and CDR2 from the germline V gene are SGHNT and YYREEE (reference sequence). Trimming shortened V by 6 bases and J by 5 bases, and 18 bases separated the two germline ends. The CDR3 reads CASNSLWGQDNEQFF. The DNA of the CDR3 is TGTGCCAGCAACTCCCTCTGGGGCCAAGACAATGAGCAGTTCTTC.

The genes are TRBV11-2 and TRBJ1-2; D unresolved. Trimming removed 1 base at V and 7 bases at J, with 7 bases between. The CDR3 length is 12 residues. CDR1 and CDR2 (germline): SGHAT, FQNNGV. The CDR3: CASSLGFSGYTF. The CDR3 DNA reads TGTGCCAGCAGCTTAGGTTTTAGTGGCTACACCTTC.

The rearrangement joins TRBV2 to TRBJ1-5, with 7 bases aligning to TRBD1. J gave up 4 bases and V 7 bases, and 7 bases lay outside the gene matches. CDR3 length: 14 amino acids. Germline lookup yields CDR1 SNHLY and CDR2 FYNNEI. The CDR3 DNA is TGTGCCAGCAAAAGTATGACAGGGAATCAGCCCCAGCATTTT. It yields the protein CASKSMTGNQPQHF.

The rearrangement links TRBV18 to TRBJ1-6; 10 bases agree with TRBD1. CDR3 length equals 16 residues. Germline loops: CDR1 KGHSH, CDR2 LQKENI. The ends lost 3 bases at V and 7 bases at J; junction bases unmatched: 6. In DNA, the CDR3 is TGTGCCAGCTCACCCGGGACAGGGGCCGAAAATTCACCCCTCCACTTT. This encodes CASSPGTGAENSPLHF.

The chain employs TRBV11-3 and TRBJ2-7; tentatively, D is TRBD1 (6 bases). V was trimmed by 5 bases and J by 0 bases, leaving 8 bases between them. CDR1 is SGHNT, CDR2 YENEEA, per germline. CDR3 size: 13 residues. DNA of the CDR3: TGTGCCAGCAGCCAGGGGCTCTCCTACGAGCAGTACTTC. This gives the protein CASSQGLSYEQYF. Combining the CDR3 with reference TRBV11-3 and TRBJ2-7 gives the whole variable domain EAGVVQSPRYKIIEKKQPVAFWCNPISGHNTLYWYLQNLGQGPELLIRYENEEAVDDSQLPKDRFSAERLKGVDSTLKIQPAELGDSAVYLCASSQGLSYEQYFGPGTRLTVT.

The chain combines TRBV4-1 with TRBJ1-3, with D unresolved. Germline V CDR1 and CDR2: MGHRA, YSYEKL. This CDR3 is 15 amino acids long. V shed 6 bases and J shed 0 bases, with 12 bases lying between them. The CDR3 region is CASSKDGSSGNTIYF. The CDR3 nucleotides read TGCGCCAGCAGTAAAGACGGGAGCTCTGGAAACACCATATATTTT.

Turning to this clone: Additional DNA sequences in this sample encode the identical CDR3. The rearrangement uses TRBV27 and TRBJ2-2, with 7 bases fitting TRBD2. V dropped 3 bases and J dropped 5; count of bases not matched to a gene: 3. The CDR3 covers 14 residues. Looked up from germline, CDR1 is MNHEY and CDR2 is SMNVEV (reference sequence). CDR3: CASSFPGGTGELFF. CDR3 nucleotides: TGTGCCAGCAGTTTCCCCGGGGGGACCGGGGAGCTGTTTTTT.

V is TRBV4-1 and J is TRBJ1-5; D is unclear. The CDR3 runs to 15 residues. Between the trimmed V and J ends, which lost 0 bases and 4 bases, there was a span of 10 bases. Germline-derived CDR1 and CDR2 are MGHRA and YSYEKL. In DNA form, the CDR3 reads TGCGCCAGCAGCCAAGATAGCTACGGGAATCAGCCCCAGCATTTT. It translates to CASSQDSYGNQPQHF.

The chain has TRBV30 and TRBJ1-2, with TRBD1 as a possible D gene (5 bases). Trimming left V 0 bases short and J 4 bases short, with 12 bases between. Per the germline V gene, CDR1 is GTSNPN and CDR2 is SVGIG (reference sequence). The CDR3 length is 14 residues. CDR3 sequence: CAWSVLAGIYGYTF. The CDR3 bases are TGTGCCTGGAGTGTACTGGCAGGGATCTATGGCTACACCTTC.

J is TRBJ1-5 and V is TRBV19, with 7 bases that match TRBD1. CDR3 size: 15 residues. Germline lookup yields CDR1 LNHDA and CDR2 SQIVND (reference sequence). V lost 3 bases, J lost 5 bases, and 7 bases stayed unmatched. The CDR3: CASSILGGGYQPQHF. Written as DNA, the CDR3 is TGTGCCAGTAGTATTTTAGGGGGCGGATATCAGCCCCAGCATTTT. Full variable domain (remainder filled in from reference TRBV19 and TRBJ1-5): DGGITQSPKYLFRKEGQNVTLSCEQNLNHDAMYWYRQDPGQGLRLIYYSQIVNDFQKGDIAEGYSVSREKKESFPLTVTSAQKNPTAFYLCASSILGGGYQPQHFGDGTRLSIL.

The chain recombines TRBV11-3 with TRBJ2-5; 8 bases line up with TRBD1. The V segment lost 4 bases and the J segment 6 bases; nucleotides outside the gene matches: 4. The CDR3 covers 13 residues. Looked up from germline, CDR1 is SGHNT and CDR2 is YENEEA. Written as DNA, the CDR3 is TGTGCCAGCAGCTCCGACAGGGGTCAGACCCAGTACTTC. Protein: CASSSDRGQTQYF. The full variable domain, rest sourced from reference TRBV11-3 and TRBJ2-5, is EAGVVQSPRYKIIEKKQPVAFWCNPISGHNTLYWYLQNLGQGPELLIRYENEEAVDDSQLPKDRFSAERLKGVDSTLKIQPAELGDSAVYLCASSSDRGQTQYFGPGTRLLVL.

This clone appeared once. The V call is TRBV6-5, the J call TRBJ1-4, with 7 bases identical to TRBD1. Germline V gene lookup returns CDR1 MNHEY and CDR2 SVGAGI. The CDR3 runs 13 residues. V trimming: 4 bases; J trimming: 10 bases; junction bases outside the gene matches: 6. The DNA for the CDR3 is TGTGCCAGCAGTTCCGTTCAGGGGGGAAAACTGTTTTTT. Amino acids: CASSSVQGGKLFF.

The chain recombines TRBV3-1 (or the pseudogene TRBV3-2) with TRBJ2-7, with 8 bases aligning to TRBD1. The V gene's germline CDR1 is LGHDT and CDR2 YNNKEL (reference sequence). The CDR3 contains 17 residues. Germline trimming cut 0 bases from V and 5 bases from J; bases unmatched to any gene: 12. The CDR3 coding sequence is TGTGCCAGCAGCCAAGATTGGGGGCCTGACAGGGGAGACGAGCAGTACTTC. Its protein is CASSQDWGPDRGDEQYF.

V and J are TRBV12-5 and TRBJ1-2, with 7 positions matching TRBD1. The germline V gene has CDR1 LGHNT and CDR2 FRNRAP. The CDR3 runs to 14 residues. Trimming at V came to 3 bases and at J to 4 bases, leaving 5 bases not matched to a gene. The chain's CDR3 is CASGLTGASYGYTF. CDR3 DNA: TGTGCTAGTGGTTTAACAGGGGCCTCCTATGGCTACACCTTC.

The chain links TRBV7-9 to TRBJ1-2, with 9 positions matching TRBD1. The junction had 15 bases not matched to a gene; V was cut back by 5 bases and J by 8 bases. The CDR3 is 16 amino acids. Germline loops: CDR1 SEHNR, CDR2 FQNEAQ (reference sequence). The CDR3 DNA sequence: TGTGCCAGCAGCGCCACCCACCACAGGGGGCGGGAGGGCTACACCTTC. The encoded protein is CASSATHHRGREGYTF.

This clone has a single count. The CDR3 reads CASSLGQGHTEAFF. For the CDR3, the DNA is TGTGCCAGCAGCTTAGGACAGGGCCACACTGAAGCTTTCTTT. V and J are TRBV5-6 and TRBJ1-1, with TRBD1 matching 8 bases. Germline values: CDR1 SGHDT, CDR2 YYEEEE. V gave up 2 bases and J gave up 3 bases; unmatched junction bases: 3. The CDR3 has 14 amino acids.

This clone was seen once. The CDR3 loop reads CASSPTGDYGYTF. The CDR3 DNA reads TGTGCCAGCAGCCCAACGGGGGACTATGGCTACACCTTC. V and J are TRBV7-9 and TRBJ1-2; D may be TRBD1 (5 bases). The CDR3 covers 13 residues. The germline V gene has CDR1 SEHNR and CDR2 FQNEAQ (reference sequence). The V and J ends lost 5 bases and 3 bases respectively, with 10 bases between them.

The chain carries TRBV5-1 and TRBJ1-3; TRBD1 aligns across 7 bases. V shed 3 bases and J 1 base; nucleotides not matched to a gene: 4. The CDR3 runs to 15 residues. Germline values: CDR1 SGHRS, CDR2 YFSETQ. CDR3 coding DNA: TGCGCCAGCAGCTCTCAGGGGGTTTCTGGAAACACCATATATTTT. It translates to CASSSQGVSGNTIYF.

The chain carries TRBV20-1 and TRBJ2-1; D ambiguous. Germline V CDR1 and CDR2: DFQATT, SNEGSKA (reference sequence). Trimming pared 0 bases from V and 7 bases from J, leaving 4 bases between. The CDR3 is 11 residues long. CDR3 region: CSARDHNEQFF. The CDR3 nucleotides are TGCAGTGCTAGAGATCATAATGAGCAGTTCTTC.

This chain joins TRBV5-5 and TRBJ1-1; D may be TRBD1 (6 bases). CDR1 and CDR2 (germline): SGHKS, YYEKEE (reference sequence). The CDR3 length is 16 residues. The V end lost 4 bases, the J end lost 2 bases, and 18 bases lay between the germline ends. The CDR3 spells CASSQTGTSDNTEAFF. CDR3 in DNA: TGTGCCAGCAGCCAGACTGGGACATCGGACAACACTGAAGCTTTCTTT.

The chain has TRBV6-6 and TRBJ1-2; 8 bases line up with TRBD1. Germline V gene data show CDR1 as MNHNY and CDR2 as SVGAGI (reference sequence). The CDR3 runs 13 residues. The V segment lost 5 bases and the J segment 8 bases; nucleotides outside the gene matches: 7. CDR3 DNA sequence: TGTGCCAGCAGTACAGACAGGGGCCGGGGCTACACCTTC. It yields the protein CASSTDRGRGYTF.

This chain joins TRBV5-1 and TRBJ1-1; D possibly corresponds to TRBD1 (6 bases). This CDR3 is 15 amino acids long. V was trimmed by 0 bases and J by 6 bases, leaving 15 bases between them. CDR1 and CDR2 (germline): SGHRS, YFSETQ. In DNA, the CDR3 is TGCGCCAGCAGCTTGGGACAGGCGTTTGGAGCTGAAGCTTTCTTT. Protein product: CASSLGQAFGAEAFF.

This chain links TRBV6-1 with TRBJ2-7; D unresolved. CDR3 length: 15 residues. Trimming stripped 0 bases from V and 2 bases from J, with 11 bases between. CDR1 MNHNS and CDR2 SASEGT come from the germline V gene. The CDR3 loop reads CASSEARQIAYEQYF. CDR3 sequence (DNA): TGTGCCAGCAGTGAAGCGAGGCAGATCGCCTACGAGCAGTACTTC.

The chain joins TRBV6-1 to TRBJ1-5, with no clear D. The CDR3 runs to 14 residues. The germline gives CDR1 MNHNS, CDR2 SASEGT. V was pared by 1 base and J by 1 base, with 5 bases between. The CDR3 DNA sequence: TGTGCCAGCAGTGAAGTCGGGAGCAATCAGCCCCAGCATTTT. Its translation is CASSEVGSNQPQHF.

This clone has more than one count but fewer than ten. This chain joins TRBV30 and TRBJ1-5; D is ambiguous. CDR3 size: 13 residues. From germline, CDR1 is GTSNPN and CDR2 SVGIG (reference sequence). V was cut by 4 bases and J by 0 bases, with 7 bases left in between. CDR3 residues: CAWKENSNQPQHF. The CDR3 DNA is TGTGCCTGGAAGGAGAATAGCAATCAGCCCCAGCATTTT.